This T cell receptor (beta chain) is drawn from a study of blood T cell repertoires in COVID-19. Study context: Samples of COVID-19 (acute and convalescent) were obtained from the United States, Italy and Spain.

Seattle's enrolled individuals joined amid active infection and were then monitored longitudinally. TCRdb keeps only in-frame clones here, not all; method: immunoSEQ multiplex PCR. The sample contains about 300,000 clones, approximately 84% of which appear only once. The ends lost 4 bases at V and 4 bases at J; junction bases unmatched: 8. Germline CDR1 reads SGHDT; CDR2 reads YYEEEE. The CDR3 has 15 amino acids. V gene TRBV5-6 combines with J gene TRBJ2-3, with 8 bases lining up with TRBD1. The sequence was collected from a human donor with COVID-19, enrolled during active disease. The donor label of this sample is uncertain. The sequencing input was peripheral blood. In DNA form, the CDR3 reads TGTGCCAGCAGCGCGCTTGACAGGGGTGCAGATACGCAGTATTTT. It is translated as CASSALDRGADTQYF.